This T cell receptor (beta chain) originates from a study of blood T cells in healthy people across ages. Findings and caveats of the study: The unknown donor CMV status may have confounded expanded clonotype changes.

V was pared by 2 bases and J by 7 bases, with 9 bases of the junction left unmatched. Germline V CDR1 and CDR2: SEHNR, FQNEAQ (reference sequence). The CDR3 has 15 amino acids. In this sample, this clonotype turned up a few times. Its antigen is unknown. Alongside a J-beta primer mix, a sample-barcoded 5' primer served in a second PCR lasting 7 to 11 cycles. Via MiXCR, TCRdb re-called the 5' RACE reads, giving one row per CDR3 protein. The sample has under 950,000 distinct CDR3 sequences; about 24% are singletons. This clonotype originated in a man between 65 and 85 years old in good health. Specimen: blood. This sequence joins TRBV7-9 and TRBJ1-2; TRBD1 matches at 8 bases. Here the CDR3 DNA reads TGTGCCAGCAGCTTACTTTCTCAGGGGGCCGGTGGCTACACCTTC. Translation: CASSLLSQGAGGYTF.